This is a list of T cell receptor beta chains from one sample in a study of blood T cell repertoires in COVID-19. Profiled with immunoSEQ multiplex PCR; TCRdb holds only in-frame clones, not every one. The data contain a few hundred thousand clones, roughly 87% of them seen just once; the ten biggest clones take up roughly 2%. The sequencing sample was made of peripheral blood. These receptors originate from a man aged 40-55 years with active or convalescent COVID-19. Each CDR3 is given with its conserved first and last residue. Fields, in order: V gene, J gene, clone size, D gene, CDR3 protein, CDR3 DNA. The D gene is left open where the match is weak. Clone size is not always given. Where it is, it says once, few, many or a class for expanded clones.

V: TRBV7-8; J: TRBJ2-7; size: NA; D: TRBD1; CDR3: CASRLTGFGYEQYF; DNA: TGTGCCAGCAGACTGACAGGGTTTGGCTACGAGCAGTACTTC
V: TRBV30; J: TRBJ1-6; size: NA; D: NA; CDR3: CAWSVSGRDSPLHF; DNA: TGTGCCTGGAGTGTAAGCGGAAGGGATTCACCCCTCCACTTT
V: TRBV2; J: TRBJ1-1; size: NA; D: NA; CDR3: CASSEIGAGTIEAFF; DNA: TGTGCCAGCAGTGAAATTGGGGCCGGGACAATTGAAGCTTTCTTT
V: TRBV4-2; J: TRBJ2-3; size: NA; D: NA; CDR3: CASSQASAGDTDTQYF; DNA: TGTGCCAGCAGCCAAGCTTCCGCCGGAGACACAGATACGCAGTATTTT
V: TRBV6-1; J: TRBJ1-5; size: NA; D: NA; CDR3: CASSELGGISQPQHF; DNA: TGTGCCAGCAGTGAACTCGGAGGAATTAGTCAGCCCCAGCATTTT
V: TRBV2; J: TRBJ2-2; size: once; D: NA; CDR3: CASKGLGAAGELFF; DNA: TGTGCCAGCAAGGGGTTAGGGGCAGCCGGGGAGCTGTTTTTT
V: TRBV20-1; J: TRBJ1-2; size: NA; D: NA; CDR3: CSARGSYGYTF; DNA: TGCAGTGCTAGGGGGAGTTATGGCTACACCTTC
V: TRBV2; J: TRBJ1-1; size: NA; D: NA; CDR3: CASRRGEGANTEAFF; DNA: TGTGCCAGCAGGAGGGGGGAGGGAGCGAACACTGAAGCTTTCTTT
V: TRBV2; J: TRBJ1-6; size: NA; D: NA; CDR3: CASSELGGPPLHF; DNA: TGTGCCAGCAGTGAATTAGGAGGTCCACCCCTCCACTTT
V: TRBV9; J: TRBJ2-1; size: once; D: TRBD2; CDR3: CASSPRTSGGHNEQFF; DNA: TGTGCCAGCAGCCCCCGGACTAGCGGGGGTCACAATGAGCAGTTCTTC
V: TRBV10-3; J: TRBJ2-1; size: NA; D: NA; CDR3: CAISESASNAGSYNEQFF; DNA: TGTGCCATCAGTGAGTCGGCTAGCAACGCGGGCTCCTACAATGAGCAGTTCTTC
V: TRBV19; J: TRBJ1-6; size: NA; D: TRBD1; CDR3: CASHAGTGGNSPLHF; DNA: TGTGCCAGTCATGCAGGGACAGGGGGTAATTCACCCCTCCACTTT
V: TRBV5-1; J: TRBJ2-1; size: once; D: TRBD1; CDR3: CASSLEGTDNEQFF; DNA: TGCGCCAGCAGCTTGGAAGGGACAGACAATGAGCAGTTCTTC
V: TRBV18; J: TRBJ2-1; size: NA; D: NA; CDR3: CASSPPVRQGNNEQFF; DNA: TGTGCCAGCTCACCACCGGTCCGGCAGGGAAACAATGAGCAGTTCTTC
V: TRBV18; J: TRBJ2-1; size: NA; D: TRBD2; CDR3: CASSPPTAGVGEQFF; DNA: TGTGCCAGCTCACCACCAACAGCGGGAGTTGGTGAGCAGTTCTTC
V: TRBV9; J: TRBJ2-3; size: NA; D: NA; CDR3: CASSVVALSTDTQYF; DNA: TGTGCCAGCAGCGTGGTAGCGCTTAGCACAGATACGCAGTATTTT
V: TRBV24-1; J: TRBJ2-1; size: NA; D: TRBD1; CDR3: CATSTSSGTGNEQFF; DNA: TGTGCCACCAGCACCTCCTCCGGGACAGGAAATGAGCAGTTCTTC
V: TRBV25-1; J: TRBJ1-1; size: NA; D: NA; CDR3: CASSEIGSGTQNAFF; DNA: TGTGCCAGCAGTGAAATCGGTTCCGGGACACAGAATGCTTTCTTT
V: TRBV10-3; J: TRBJ2-7; size: NA; D: NA; CDR3: CAIQRTDEQYF; DNA: TGTGCCATCCAGCGGACAGACGAGCAGTACTTC
V: TRBV11-2; J: TRBJ2-7; size: NA; D: NA; CDR3: CASSPAFTETYEQYF; DNA: TGTGCCAGCAGCCCGGCATTTACAGAGACCTACGAGCAGTACTTC
V: TRBV11-2; J: TRBJ1-1; size: NA; D: NA; CDR3: CASSLSRYTEAFF; DNA: TGTGCCAGCAGCTTATCCCGGTACACTGAAGCTTTCTTT
V: TRBV15; J: TRBJ1-5; size: once; D: TRBD1; CDR3: CATSRQDRADQPQHF; DNA: TGTGCCACCAGCAGACAGGACAGGGCGGATCAGCCCCAGCATTTT
V: TRBV18; J: TRBJ1-2; size: NA; D: NA; CDR3: CASSPDTYGYTF; DNA: TGTGCCAGCTCACCCGACACCTATGGCTACACCTTC
V: TRBV7-3; J: TRBJ2-7; size: NA; D: NA; CDR3: CASSLQGGYEQYF; DNA: TGTGCCAGCAGCTTACAAGGGGGCTACGAGCAGTACTTC
V: TRBV19; J: TRBJ2-2; size: NA; D: NA; CDR3: CASSLGPGELFF; DNA: TGTGCCAGTAGTCTAGGGCCCGGGGAGCTGTTTTTT
V: TRBV6-1; J: TRBJ1-5; size: NA; D: NA; CDR3: CASRSASVEPQHF; DNA: TGTGCCAGCAGATCCGCATCGGTGGAGCCCCAGCATTTT
V: TRBV6-1; J: TRBJ2-7; size: once; D: NA; CDR3: CASRESRVKSSYEQYF; DNA: TGTGCCAGCAGAGAATCCAGGGTCAAGAGCTCCTACGAGCAGTACTTC
V: TRBV7-8; J: TRBJ1-2; size: NA; D: TRBD1; CDR3: CASSPQGTAYGYTF; DNA: TGTGCCAGCAGCCCTCAGGGGACAGCCTATGGCTACACCTTC
V: TRBV9; J: TRBJ2-7; size: NA; D: NA; CDR3: CASSVGGQGSYEQYF; DNA: TGTGCCAGCAGCGTAGGAGGCCAGGGGTCATACGAGCAGTACTTC
V: TRBV30; J: TRBJ1-4; size: NA; D: NA; CDR3: CAWGGGIGEKLFF; DNA: TGTGCCTGGGGCGGAGGAATAGGTGAAAAACTGTTTTTT
V: TRBV27; J: TRBJ1-3; size: NA; D: NA; CDR3: CASSLSGAGNTIYF; DNA: TGTGCCAGCAGTTTGTCAGGGGCTGGAAACACCATATATTTT
V: TRBV27; J: TRBJ2-7; size: NA; D: NA; CDR3: CASSLTRVFAYEQYF; DNA: TGTGCCAGCAGTTTGACTAGGGTTTTCGCCTACGAGCAGTACTTC
V: TRBV27; J: TRBJ1-2; size: once; D: TRBD1; CDR3: CASSRTGLGYGYTF; DNA: TGTGCCAGCAGCAGGACAGGGCTCGGCTATGGCTACACCTTC